Listed here is a single TCR beta chain. Antigen unknown. This specimen belongs to a study of radiation and T cells in renal cell carcinoma. CDR3 length: 17 amino acids. Germline lookup yields CDR1 SGHRS and CDR2 YFSETQ. The trim removed 4 bases at V and 2 bases at J, leaving 13 bases unmatched. TCRdb's table, derived via immunoSEQ multiplex PCR, lists solely in-frame clones and lacks some. The sample holds about 18,000 clones, roughly three fifths seen once. General study points: Intratumoral heterogeneity was not captured in these approximately 0.98 g regions.

As to treatment: treatment-naive control, cytoreductive nephrectomy. Control tumors came from treatment-naive patients without prior radiation. The genes are TRBV5-1 and TRBJ2-5, with 8 bases matching TRBD1. The sample was tumor tissue, taken from a patient whose treatment was nephrectomy without radiotherapy. The TCR sequence derives from a man aged 50 to 60 with renal cell carcinoma. This CDR3 reads CASSPGMTGQGQETQYF. The CDR3 DNA reads as TGCGCCAGCAGCCCAGGGATGACAGGACAGGGACAAGAGACCCAGTACTTC.